Listed below are T cell receptor beta chains from one sample, sequenced in a study of patients and donors after allogeneic stem cell transplantation. MiXCR was run by TCRdb on the RT-PCR reads, yielding one entry per CDR3 protein. The sample yields 87,000 or so distinct CDR3 sequences, roughly 5.2% seen once. The sample comprised blood, either unsorted or a sorted T cell fraction (not recorded which). Receptor source: a human donor who was either an allogeneic HSCT recipient or a stem cell or donor lymphocyte infusion donor (not recorded which). It is not recorded whose cells these are; they may come from a transplant donor. Both conserved end residues are part of each CDR3. The order of the fields is J gene, CDR3 length, D gene, V gene, CDR3 protein. A D gene is named only where the DNA matches it firmly.

TRBJ1-5 15 . TRBV3-1 CASSQDTGPDQPQHF
TRBJ2-3 13 . TRBV29-1 CSVERGGTDTQYF
TRBJ2-5 16 . TRBV5-1 CASSLNRQAQGETQYF
TRBJ2-5 16 TRBD1 TRBV5-1 CASSFSGTGSGETQYF
TRBJ2-5 18 TRBD2 TRBV5-4 CASSLAPGLAGGKETQYF
TRBJ1-2 13 . TRBV5-1 CASSLDIGNGYTF
TRBJ2-1 14 . TRBV20-1 CSAREGGDHNEQFF
TRBJ2-1 12 . TRBV20-1 CSASLLYNEQFF
TRBJ2-1 13 . TRBV5-4 CASSFSSKDQQFF
TRBJ2-5 13 TRBD1 TRBV7-3 CASSSGQGETQYF
TRBJ2-7 13 TRBD2 TRBV12-3/TRBV12-4 CASSPTSGGEQYF
TRBJ2-7 17 . TRBV11-3 CASSLRRGQDGSYEQYF
TRBJ1-2 14 TRBD1 TRBV20-1 CSATGQGAGYGYTF
TRBJ2-5 13 . TRBV29-1 CSVTDGLQETQYF
TRBJ2-1 16 TRBD2 TRBV13 CASSRPLAGGRNEQFF
TRBJ2-3 19 TRBD2 TRBV11-2 CASSLGHGLAGPRWDTQYF
TRBJ1-1 17 . TRBV4-1 CASSQGALPAAKAEAFF
TRBJ2-7 15 . TRBV5-5 CASSLGVGTSYEQYF
TRBJ1-1 14 . TRBV7-9 CASSPETGYTEAFF
TRBJ2-7 15 . TRBV6-1 CASSGRQPISYEQYF
TRBJ2-3 16 . TRBV28 CASSFMGGRGGDTQYF
TRBJ1-6 14 TRBD1 TRBV5-1 CASSGGQGNSPLHF
TRBJ1-5 14 . TRBV20-1 CSARGEYSNQPQHF
TRBJ2-1 13 TRBD2 TRBV20-1 CSAQYTSANEQFF
TRBJ1-1 12 TRBD1 TRBV5-1 CASSLETGLAFF
TRBJ2-3 17 TRBD1 TRBV5-6 CASSLLSGTGTPDTQYF
TRBJ1-5 13 . TRBV30 CAWSSGVHQPQHF
TRBJ1-3 15 . TRBV20-1 CSARRRTDSGNTIYF
TRBJ1-1 14 TRBD1 TRBV5-1 CASKGDRGSTTAFF
TRBJ2-1 15 . TRBV7-6 CASSPSLSSYNEQFF
TRBJ2-3 16 . TRBV5-1 CASSRGSSSRGDTQYF
TRBJ2-3 15 TRBD2 TRBV5-4 CASSLDQISGGTQYF
TRBJ1-1 14 . TRBV4-2 CASSQDTGITEAFF
TRBJ2-3 14 . TRBV6-1 CASILGPGTDTQYF
TRBJ2-6 20 TRBD1 TRBV7-6 CASRDTRQGRIGSGANVLTF
TRBJ2-7 13 . TRBV28 CASSYGLGYEQYF
TRBJ2-1 17 . TRBV10-1 CASSRTPEKSSYNEQFF
TRBJ2-1 17 . TRBV5-1 CASSLSAGRSSYNEQFF
TRBJ2-7 14 . TRBV5-1 CASSLEGSHYEQYF
TRBJ1-3 15 . TRBV9 CASSVDGTPGNTIYF
TRBJ2-3 14 . TRBV11-3 CASSWRGRTDTQYF
TRBJ2-5 15 TRBD1 TRBV5-1 CASSLGTGVVKTQYF